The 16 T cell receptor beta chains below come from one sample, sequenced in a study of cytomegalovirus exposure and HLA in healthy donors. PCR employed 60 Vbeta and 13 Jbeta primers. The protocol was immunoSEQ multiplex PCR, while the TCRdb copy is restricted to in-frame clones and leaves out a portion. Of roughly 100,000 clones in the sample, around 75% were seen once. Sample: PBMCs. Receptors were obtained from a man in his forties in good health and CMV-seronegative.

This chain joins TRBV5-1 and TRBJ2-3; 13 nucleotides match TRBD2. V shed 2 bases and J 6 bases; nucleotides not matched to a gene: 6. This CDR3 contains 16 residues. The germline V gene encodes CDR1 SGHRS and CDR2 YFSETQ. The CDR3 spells CASSLGLAGVLDTQYF. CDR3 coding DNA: TGCGCCAGCAGCTTAGGACTAGCGGGGGTGTTGGATACGCAGTATTTT.

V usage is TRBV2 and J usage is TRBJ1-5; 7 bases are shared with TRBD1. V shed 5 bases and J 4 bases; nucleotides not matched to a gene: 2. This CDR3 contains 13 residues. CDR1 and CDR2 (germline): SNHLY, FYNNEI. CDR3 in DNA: TGTGCCAGCAGTCTCAGGGGGAATCAGCCCCAGCATTTT. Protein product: CASSLRGNQPQHF.

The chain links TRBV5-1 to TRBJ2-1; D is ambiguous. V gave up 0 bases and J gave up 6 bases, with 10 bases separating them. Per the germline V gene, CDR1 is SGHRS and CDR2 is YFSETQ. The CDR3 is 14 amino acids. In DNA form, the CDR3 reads TGCGCCAGCAGCTTGGGGCCCACGGGCAATGAGCAGTTCTTC. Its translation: CASSLGPTGNEQFF. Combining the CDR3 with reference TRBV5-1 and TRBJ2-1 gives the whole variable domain KAGVTQTPRYLIKTRGQQVTLSCSPISGHRSVSWYQQTPGQGLQFLFEYFSETQRNKGNFPGRFSGRQFSNSRSEMNVSTLELGDSALYLCASSLGPTGNEQFFGPGTRLTVL.

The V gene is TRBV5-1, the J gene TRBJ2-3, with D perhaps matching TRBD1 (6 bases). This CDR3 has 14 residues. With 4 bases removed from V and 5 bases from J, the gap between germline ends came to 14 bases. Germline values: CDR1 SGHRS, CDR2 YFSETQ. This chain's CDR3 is CASSTLGGGDTQYF. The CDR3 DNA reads TGCGCCAGCAGCACCCTTGGGGGCGGAGATACGCAGTATTTT.

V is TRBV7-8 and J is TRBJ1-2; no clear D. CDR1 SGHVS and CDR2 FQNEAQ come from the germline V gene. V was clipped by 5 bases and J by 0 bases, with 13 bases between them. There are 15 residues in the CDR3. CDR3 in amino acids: CASSVQERTNYGYTF. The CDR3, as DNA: TGTGCCAGCAGCGTCCAAGAGAGAACTAACTATGGCTACACCTTC.

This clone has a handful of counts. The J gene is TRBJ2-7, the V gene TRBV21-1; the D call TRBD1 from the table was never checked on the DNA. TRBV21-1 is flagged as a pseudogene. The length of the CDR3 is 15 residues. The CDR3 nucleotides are TGTGCCAGCAGCAAAGCGGGCAGCCACACCTACGAGCAGTACTTC. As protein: CASSKAGSHTYEQYF.

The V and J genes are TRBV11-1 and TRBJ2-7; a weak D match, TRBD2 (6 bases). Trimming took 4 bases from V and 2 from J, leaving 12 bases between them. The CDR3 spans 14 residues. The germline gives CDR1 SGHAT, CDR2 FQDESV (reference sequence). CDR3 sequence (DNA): TGTGCCAGCAGCTCGTCAAGCGGGCCCTACGAGCAGTACTTC. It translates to CASSSSSGPYEQYF.

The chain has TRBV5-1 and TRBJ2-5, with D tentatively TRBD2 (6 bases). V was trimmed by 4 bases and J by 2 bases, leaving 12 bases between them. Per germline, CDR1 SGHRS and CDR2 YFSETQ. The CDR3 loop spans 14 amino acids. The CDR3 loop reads CASSVGRGQETQYF. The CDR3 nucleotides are TGCGCCAGCAGCGTGGGACGGGGGCAAGAGACCCAGTACTTC.

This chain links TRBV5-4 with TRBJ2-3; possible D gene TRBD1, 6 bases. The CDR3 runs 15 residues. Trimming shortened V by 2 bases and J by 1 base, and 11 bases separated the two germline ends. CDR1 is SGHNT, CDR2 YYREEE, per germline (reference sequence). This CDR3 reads CASSFTGLGTDTQYF. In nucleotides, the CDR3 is TGTGCCAGCAGCTTTACAGGGTTGGGCACAGATACGCAGTATTTT.

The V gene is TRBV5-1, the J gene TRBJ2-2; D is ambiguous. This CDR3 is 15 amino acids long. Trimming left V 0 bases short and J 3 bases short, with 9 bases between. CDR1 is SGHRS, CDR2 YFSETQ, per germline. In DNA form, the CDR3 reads TGCGCCAGCAGCTTGGCCTTCAGTGACACCGGGGAGCTGTTTTTT. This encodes CASSLAFSDTGELFF.

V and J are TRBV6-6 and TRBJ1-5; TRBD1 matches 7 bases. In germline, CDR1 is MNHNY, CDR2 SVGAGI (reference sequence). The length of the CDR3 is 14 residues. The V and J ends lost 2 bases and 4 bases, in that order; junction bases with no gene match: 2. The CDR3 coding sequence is TGTGCCAGCAGTTACCAGGGGGTAAATCAGCCCCAGCATTTT. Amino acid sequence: CASSYQGVNQPQHF.

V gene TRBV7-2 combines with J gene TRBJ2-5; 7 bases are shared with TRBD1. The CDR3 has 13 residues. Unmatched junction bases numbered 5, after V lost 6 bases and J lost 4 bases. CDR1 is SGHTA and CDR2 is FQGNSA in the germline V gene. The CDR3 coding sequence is TGTGCCAGCAGTGGGAACAGGGGAGAGACCCAGTACTTC. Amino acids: CASSGNRGETQYF.

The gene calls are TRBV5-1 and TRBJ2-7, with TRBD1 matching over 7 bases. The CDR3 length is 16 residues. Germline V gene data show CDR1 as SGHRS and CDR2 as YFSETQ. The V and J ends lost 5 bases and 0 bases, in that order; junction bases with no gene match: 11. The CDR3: CASRKNPGQNSYEQYF. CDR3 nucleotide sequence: TGCGCCAGCAGAAAGAATCCGGGACAGAACTCCTACGAGCAGTACTTC.

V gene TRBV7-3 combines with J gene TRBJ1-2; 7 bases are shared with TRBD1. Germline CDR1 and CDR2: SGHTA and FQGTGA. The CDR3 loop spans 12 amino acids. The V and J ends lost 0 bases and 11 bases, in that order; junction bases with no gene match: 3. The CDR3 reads CASSLTQGVYTF. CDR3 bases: TGTGCCAGCAGCTTAACGCAGGGGGTGTACACCTTC.

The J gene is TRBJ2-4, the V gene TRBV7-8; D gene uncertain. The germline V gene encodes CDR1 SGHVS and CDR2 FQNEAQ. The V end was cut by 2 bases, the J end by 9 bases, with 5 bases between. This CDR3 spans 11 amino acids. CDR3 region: CASSLSAIQYF. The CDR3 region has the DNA TGTGCCAGCAGCTTAAGCGCCATTCAGTACTTC. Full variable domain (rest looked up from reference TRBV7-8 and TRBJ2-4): GAGVSQSPRYKVAKRGQDVALRCDPISGHVSLFWYQQALGQGPEFLTYFQNEAQLDKSGLPSDRFFAERPEGSVSTLKIQRTQQEDSAVYLCASSLSAIQYFGAGTRLSVL.

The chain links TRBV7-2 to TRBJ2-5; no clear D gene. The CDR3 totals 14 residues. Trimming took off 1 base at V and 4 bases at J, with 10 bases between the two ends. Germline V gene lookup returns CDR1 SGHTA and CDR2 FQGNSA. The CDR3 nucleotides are TGTGCCAGCAGCTTAGGGAGTCCCCCAGAGACCCAGTACTTC. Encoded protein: CASSLGSPPETQYF.